This T cell receptor beta chain was retrieved from a study of blood T cell repertoires in COVID-19. Generated by immunoSEQ multiplex PCR, the TCRdb table keeps only in-frame clones and is missing some. The sample shows about 210,000 clones, roughly 84% of them seen only once. Source material: PBMCs or T cells enriched from blood (not recorded which). This clonotype originated in a man aged 25 to 45 in a cohort exposed to, infected with or recovered from COVID-19 (not recorded which).

The CDR3 DNA reads TGTGCCAGCAGCGGGGGAGGCCAGACACCCTACGAGCAGTACTTC. This gives the protein CASSGGGQTPYEQYF. The chain joins TRBV9 to TRBJ2-7; tentatively, D is TRBD2 (6 bases). Trimming shortened V by 3 bases and J by 2 bases, and 15 bases separated the two germline ends. The CDR3 length is 15 residues. Germline assignment: CDR1 SGDLS and CDR2 YYNGEE.